Listed below are T cell receptor beta chains from one sample, sequenced in a study of T-cell reconstitution after alpha-beta-depleted transplantation in children. TCRdb processed the PCR reads anew with MiXCR; each CDR3 protein has one entry. Among roughly 280,000 distinct CDR3 sequences, around 10% were seen once, and the ten largest hold about a quarter. Material: peripheral blood, obtained 180 days after TCRalphabeta/CD19-depleted stem cell transplant. These receptors all come from a male patient between 2 and 15 years old who had a stem cell transplant for chronic granulomatous disease, so the T cells may come from the graft donor. Each CDR3 is given with its conserved first and last residue. Fields, in order: D gene, J gene, CDR3 length, V gene, clone size, CDR3 protein, CDR3 DNA. A D gene is named only where the DNA matches it firmly. Rows give clone size only sometimes, using once, few, many, or a class for an expanded clone.

d_call: .
j_call: TRBJ2-2
cdr3_length: 15
v_call: TRBV5-1
clone_size: many
cdr3_aa: CASSLEGYGVGELFF
cdr3_nt: TGCGCCAGCAGCTTGGAAGGCTATGGAGTCGGGGAGCTGTTTTTT

d_call: .
j_call: TRBJ2-7
cdr3_length: 14
v_call: TRBV5-1
clone_size: many
cdr3_aa: CASPLEGAFYEQYF
cdr3_nt: TGCGCCAGCCCCTTGGAGGGGGCATTCTACGAGCAGTACTTC

d_call: .
j_call: TRBJ1-6
cdr3_length: 14
v_call: TRBV3-1
clone_size: .
cdr3_aa: CASSQDRDNSPLHF
cdr3_nt: TGTGCCAGCAGCCAAGACAGGGATAATTCACCCCTCCACTTT

d_call: TRBD2
j_call: TRBJ2-3
cdr3_length: 16
v_call: TRBV20-1
clone_size: many
cdr3_aa: CSASLLLAGSTDTQYF
cdr3_nt: TGCAGTGCTAGCCTCCTACTAGCGGGGAGCACAGATACGCAGTATTTT

d_call: .
j_call: TRBJ1-1
cdr3_length: 14
v_call: TRBV12-3/TRBV12-4
clone_size: many
cdr3_aa: CASSLGSMNTEAFF
cdr3_nt: TGTGCCAGCAGTTTGGGCAGCATGAACACTGAAGCTTTCTTT

d_call: .
j_call: TRBJ1-1
cdr3_length: 11
v_call: TRBV10-3
clone_size: many
cdr3_aa: CAISDLTEAFF
cdr3_nt: TGTGCCATCAGTGACCTCACTGAAGCTTTCTTT

d_call: .
j_call: TRBJ2-7
cdr3_length: 14
v_call: TRBV19
clone_size: few
cdr3_aa: CASSIGSRSYEQYF
cdr3_nt: TGTGCCAGTAGTATAGGATCTCGATCCTACGAGCAGTACTTC

d_call: .
j_call: TRBJ1-1
cdr3_length: 14
v_call: TRBV6-5
clone_size: many
cdr3_aa: CASSYAIENTEAFF
cdr3_nt: TGTGCCAGCAGTTACGCCATTGAAAACACTGAAGCTTTCTTT

d_call: .
j_call: TRBJ2-1
cdr3_length: 10
v_call: TRBV30
clone_size: many
cdr3_aa: CAWSQGEQFF
cdr3_nt: TGTGCCTGGAGCCAAGGCGAGCAGTTCTTC

d_call: .
j_call: TRBJ2-5
cdr3_length: 15
v_call: TRBV9
clone_size: many
cdr3_aa: CASSVLAGYQETQYF
cdr3_nt: TGTGCCAGCAGCGTGCTAGCTGGGTACCAAGAGACCCAGTACTTC

d_call: TRBD2
j_call: TRBJ2-6
cdr3_length: 14
v_call: TRBV29-1
clone_size: many
cdr3_aa: CSVDGRAGANVLTF
cdr3_nt: TGCAGCGTTGACGGGAGGGCTGGGGCCAACGTCCTGACTTTC

d_call: .
j_call: TRBJ1-5
cdr3_length: 12
v_call: TRBV28
clone_size: few
cdr3_aa: CASGQFNQPQHF
cdr3_nt: TGTGCCAGTGGACAGTTCAATCAGCCCCAGCATTTT

d_call: TRBD2
j_call: TRBJ2-1
cdr3_length: 17
v_call: TRBV11-1
clone_size: .
cdr3_aa: CASSLAMTSGRQGEQFF
cdr3_nt: TGTGCCAGCAGCTTAGCCATGACTAGCGGGAGGCAGGGTGAGCAGTTCTTC

d_call: .
j_call: TRBJ1-2
cdr3_length: 15
v_call: TRBV20-1
clone_size: .
cdr3_aa: CSAKPPNDKNYGYTF
cdr3_nt: TGCAGTGCTAAGCCACCAAACGACAAGAACTATGGCTACACCTTC

d_call: TRBD2
j_call: TRBJ2-3
cdr3_length: 15
v_call: TRBV12-3/TRBV12-4
clone_size: many
cdr3_aa: CASSLNSGSADTQYF
cdr3_nt: TGTGCCAGCAGTTTAAATAGCGGGAGTGCAGATACGCAGTATTTT

d_call: TRBD1
j_call: TRBJ2-1
cdr3_length: 15
v_call: TRBV28
clone_size: .
cdr3_aa: CASRGDRGRYNEQFF
cdr3_nt: TGTGCCAGCAGGGGGGACAGGGGGAGGTACAATGAGCAGTTCTTC

d_call: .
j_call: TRBJ2-3
cdr3_length: 14
v_call: TRBV10-3
clone_size: many
cdr3_aa: CAISAGPLTDTQYF
cdr3_nt: TGTGCCATCAGCGCGGGACCCCTCACAGATACGCAGTATTTT

d_call: .
j_call: TRBJ2-5
cdr3_length: 12
v_call: TRBV20-1
clone_size: many
cdr3_aa: CSARWGQETQYF
cdr3_nt: TGCAGTGCTAGATGGGGTCAAGAGACCCAGTACTTC

d_call: .
j_call: TRBJ2-1
cdr3_length: 10
v_call: TRBV5-1
clone_size: many
cdr3_aa: CASKGDEQFF
cdr3_nt: TGCGCCAGCAAAGGCGATGAGCAGTTCTTC

d_call: TRBD2
j_call: TRBJ2-3
cdr3_length: 19
v_call: TRBV20-1
clone_size: many
cdr3_aa: CSASGLAGDLVPNTDTQYF
cdr3_nt: TGCAGTGCTAGCGGACTAGCGGGAGATTTGGTACCCAACACAGATACGCAGTATTTT

d_call: .
j_call: TRBJ2-5
cdr3_length: 14
v_call: TRBV4-2
clone_size: few
cdr3_aa: CASSQETVVETQYF
cdr3_nt: TGTGCCAGCAGCCAAGAGACAGTCGTTGAGACCCAGTACTTC

d_call: TRBD2
j_call: TRBJ2-7
cdr3_length: 17
v_call: TRBV28
clone_size: .
cdr3_aa: CASSLTYSSGRTYEQYF
cdr3_nt: TGTGCCAGCAGTCTAACTTATTCTAGCGGGAGAACGTACGAGCAGTACTTC

d_call: TRBD2
j_call: TRBJ2-1
cdr3_length: 15
v_call: TRBV7-2
clone_size: many
cdr3_aa: CASSLNRGGYNEQFF
cdr3_nt: TGTGCCAGCAGCTTAAATCGGGGGGGTTACAATGAGCAGTTCTTC

d_call: .
j_call: TRBJ2-1
cdr3_length: 10
v_call: TRBV25-1
clone_size: many
cdr3_aa: CASTGNEQFF
cdr3_nt: TGTGCCAGCACCGGGAATGAGCAGTTCTTC

d_call: .
j_call: TRBJ1-2
cdr3_length: 16
v_call: TRBV7-3
clone_size: many
cdr3_aa: CASSSTGKGLVGGYTF
cdr3_nt: TGTGCCAGCAGCAGTACAGGGAAAGGATTGGTCGGTGGCTACACCTTC

d_call: TRBD1
j_call: TRBJ2-7
cdr3_length: 13
v_call: TRBV9
clone_size: many
cdr3_aa: CASSVGTGDEQYF
cdr3_nt: TGTGCCAGCAGCGTAGGGACAGGGGACGAGCAGTACTTC

d_call: .
j_call: TRBJ1-2
cdr3_length: 16
v_call: TRBV19
clone_size: .
cdr3_aa: CASSPPRVSGRYGYTF
cdr3_nt: TGTGCCAGTAGTCCGCCCCGGGTTTCCGGGCGCTATGGCTACACCTTC

d_call: TRBD2
j_call: TRBJ2-3
cdr3_length: 19
v_call: TRBV5-1
clone_size: .
cdr3_aa: CASTTGETSGTRSTDTQYF
cdr3_nt: TGCGCCAGCACTACCGGAGAGACTAGCGGGACCAGGAGCACAGATACGCAGTATTTT

d_call: .
j_call: TRBJ2-4
cdr3_length: 16
v_call: TRBV20-1
clone_size: many
cdr3_aa: CSARDSEGVGKNIQYF
cdr3_nt: TGCAGTGCTAGAGATTCTGAGGGTGTGGGAAAAAACATTCAGTACTTC

d_call: .
j_call: TRBJ2-3
cdr3_length: 14
v_call: TRBV28
clone_size: many
cdr3_aa: CASSFTGDTDTQYF
cdr3_nt: TGTGCCAGCAGTTTTACAGGAGACACAGATACGCAGTATTTT

d_call: TRBD1
j_call: TRBJ1-2
cdr3_length: 16
v_call: TRBV5-1
clone_size: many
cdr3_aa: CASSSYRDRGIYGYTF
cdr3_nt: TGCGCCAGCAGTTCCTACCGGGACAGGGGTATCTATGGCTACACCTTC

d_call: TRBD1
j_call: TRBJ2-2
cdr3_length: 15
v_call: TRBV7-2
clone_size: many
cdr3_aa: CASSLTGGWTGELFF
cdr3_nt: TGTGCCAGCAGCTTAACAGGGGGCTGGACCGGGGAGCTGTTTTTT

d_call: TRBD1
j_call: TRBJ2-5
cdr3_length: 13
v_call: TRBV30
clone_size: .
cdr3_aa: CAWRGQYQETQYF
cdr3_nt: TGTGCCTGGAGGGGACAGTACCAAGAGACCCAGTACTTC

d_call: .
j_call: TRBJ2-7
cdr3_length: 14
v_call: TRBV6-5
clone_size: many
cdr3_aa: CASSYPGRDYEQYF
cdr3_nt: TGTGCCAGCAGTTACCCGGGCAGGGACTACGAGCAGTACTTC

d_call: TRBD1
j_call: TRBJ2-3
cdr3_length: 13
v_call: TRBV10-2
clone_size: many
cdr3_aa: CASNSGGKDTQYF
cdr3_nt: TGCGCCAGCAACTCAGGGGGTAAAGATACGCAGTATTTT

d_call: .
j_call: TRBJ2-1
cdr3_length: 13
v_call: TRBV20-1
clone_size: many
cdr3_aa: CSATLAGYNEQFF
cdr3_nt: TGCAGTGCCACGTTGGCGGGGTACAATGAGCAGTTCTTC

d_call: .
j_call: TRBJ1-6
cdr3_length: 14
v_call: TRBV7-2
clone_size: many
cdr3_aa: CASSLGHLNSPLHF
cdr3_nt: TGTGCCAGCAGCTTAGGACACCTTAATTCACCCCTCCACTTT

d_call: .
j_call: TRBJ2-3
cdr3_length: 16
v_call: TRBV27
clone_size: many
cdr3_aa: CASSLRGGRAPDTQYF
cdr3_nt: TGTGCCAGCAGTTTACGAGGGGGTCGGGCCCCAGATACGCAGTATTTT

d_call: TRBD1
j_call: TRBJ1-6
cdr3_length: 14
v_call: TRBV20-1
clone_size: many
cdr3_aa: CSARGQGQNSPLHF
cdr3_nt: TGCAGTGCTAGGGGACAGGGCCAAAATTCACCCCTCCACTTT

d_call: .
j_call: TRBJ2-2
cdr3_length: 16
v_call: TRBV15
clone_size: many
cdr3_aa: CATSREAGANTGELFF
cdr3_nt: TGTGCCACCAGCAGAGAGGCAGGGGCCAACACCGGGGAGCTGTTTTTT

d_call: TRBD1
j_call: TRBJ2-7
cdr3_length: 15
v_call: TRBV6-1
clone_size: many
cdr3_aa: CASRPGTGLTYEQYF
cdr3_nt: TGTGCCAGCAGACCTGGGACAGGGTTGACCTACGAGCAGTACTTC

d_call: TRBD2
j_call: TRBJ2-3
cdr3_length: 14
v_call: TRBV20-1
clone_size: many
cdr3_aa: CSALPGGGTDTQYF
cdr3_nt: TGCAGTGCCCTCCCGGGGGGTGGCACAGATACGCAGTATTTT

d_call: .
j_call: TRBJ1-3
cdr3_length: 16
v_call: TRBV12-3/TRBV12-4
clone_size: many
cdr3_aa: CASSLGGREIGNTIYF
cdr3_nt: TGTGCCAGCAGTTTAGGTGGCCGGGAAATTGGAAACACCATATATTTT

d_call: .
j_call: TRBJ2-2
cdr3_length: 14
v_call: TRBV19
clone_size: many
cdr3_aa: CASSITASTGELFF
cdr3_nt: TGTGCCAGTAGTATAACCGCGTCTACCGGGGAGCTGTTTTTT

d_call: TRBD2
j_call: TRBJ2-2
cdr3_length: 17
v_call: TRBV12-3/TRBV12-4
clone_size: few
cdr3_aa: CASNPLVAGGWAGELFF
cdr3_nt: TGTGCCAGCAACCCGTTGGTAGCGGGAGGTTGGGCCGGGGAGCTGTTTTTT